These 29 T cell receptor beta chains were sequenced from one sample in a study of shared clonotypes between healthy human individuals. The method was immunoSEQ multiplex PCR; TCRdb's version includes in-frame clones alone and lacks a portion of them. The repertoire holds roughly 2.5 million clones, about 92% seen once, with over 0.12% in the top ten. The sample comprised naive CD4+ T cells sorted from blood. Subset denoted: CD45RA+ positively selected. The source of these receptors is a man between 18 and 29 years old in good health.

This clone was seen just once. The CDR3 is CASSSRTGSSGNTIYF. In DNA, the CDR3 is TGTGCCAGCAGCTCGCGGACGGGAAGCTCTGGAAACACCATATATTTT. The chain is built from TRBV7-8 and TRBJ1-3; D unclear. The V and J ends lost 4 bases and 0 bases respectively, with 13 bases between them. Germline assignment: CDR1 SGHVS and CDR2 FQNEAQ. CDR3 length: 16 amino acids.

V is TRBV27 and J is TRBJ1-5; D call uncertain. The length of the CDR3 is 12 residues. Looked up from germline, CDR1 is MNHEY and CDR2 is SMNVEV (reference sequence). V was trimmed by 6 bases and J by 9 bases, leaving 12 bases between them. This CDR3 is CASSLSRGPQHF. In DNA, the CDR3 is TGTGCCAGCAGCCTGAGTCGGGGGCCCCAGCATTTT.

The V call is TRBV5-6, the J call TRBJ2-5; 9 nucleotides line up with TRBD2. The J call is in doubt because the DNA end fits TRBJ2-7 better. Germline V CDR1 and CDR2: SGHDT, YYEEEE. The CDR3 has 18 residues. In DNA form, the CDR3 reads TGTGCCAGCAGCTACGAGGGGGCATTGCGGGAGGGCCCACACGAGCAGTACTTC. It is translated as CASSYEGALREGPHEQYF.

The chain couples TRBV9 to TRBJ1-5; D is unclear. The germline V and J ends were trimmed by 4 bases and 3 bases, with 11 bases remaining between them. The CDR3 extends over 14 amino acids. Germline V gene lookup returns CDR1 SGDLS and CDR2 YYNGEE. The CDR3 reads CASSRGSLNQPQHF. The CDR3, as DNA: TGTGCCAGCAGCCGTGGCTCCCTCAATCAGCCCCAGCATTTT.

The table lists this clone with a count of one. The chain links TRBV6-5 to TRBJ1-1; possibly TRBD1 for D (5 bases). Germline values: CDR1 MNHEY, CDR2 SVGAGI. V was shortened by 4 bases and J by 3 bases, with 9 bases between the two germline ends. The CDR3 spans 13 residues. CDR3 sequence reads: CASSFRVHTEAFF. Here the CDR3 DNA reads TGTGCCAGCAGTTTCAGGGTGCACACTGAAGCTTTCTTT.

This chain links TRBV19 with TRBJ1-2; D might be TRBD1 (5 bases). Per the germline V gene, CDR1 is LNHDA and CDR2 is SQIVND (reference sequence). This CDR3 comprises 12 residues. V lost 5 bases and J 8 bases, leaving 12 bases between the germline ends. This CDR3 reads CASSLPEGGYTF. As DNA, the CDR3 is TGTGCCAGTAGTCTCCCAGAGGGGGGCTACACCTTC.

The CDR3 loop is CSAAGLAGSYEQYF. DNA of the CDR3: TGCAGCGCTGCGGGCCTAGCGGGGAGCTACGAGCAGTACTTC. The gene calls are TRBV29-1 and TRBJ2-5; 9 bases align to TRBD2. The J call is uncertain, as TRBJ2-7 better fits the DNA end. The CDR3 consists of 14 residues. Germline lookup yields CDR1 SQVTM and CDR2 ANQGSEA.

This CDR3 is CASSLAGGRGTDTQYF. The CDR3 coding sequence is TGTGCCAGCAGCCTAGCGGGGGGTCGGGGCACAGATACGCAGTATTTT. The chain employs TRBV9 and TRBJ2-3; 11 bases are a match to TRBD2. This CDR3 spans 16 amino acids. Germline values: CDR1 SGDLS, CDR2 YYNGEE. V shed 4 bases, J shed 1 base, and the junction held 5 bases outside the gene matches.

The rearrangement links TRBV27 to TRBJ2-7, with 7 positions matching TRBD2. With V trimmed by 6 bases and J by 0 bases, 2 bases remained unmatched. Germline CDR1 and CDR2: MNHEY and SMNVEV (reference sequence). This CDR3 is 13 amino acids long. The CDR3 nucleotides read TGTGCCAGCAGCCGGGACTACTCCTACGAGCAGTACTTC. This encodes CASSRDYSYEQYF.

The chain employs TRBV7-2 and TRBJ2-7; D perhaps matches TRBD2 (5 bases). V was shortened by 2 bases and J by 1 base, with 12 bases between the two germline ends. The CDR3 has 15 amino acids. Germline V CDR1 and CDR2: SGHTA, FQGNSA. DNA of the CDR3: TGTGCCAGCAGCTTATTTGGGCTAGCATCCTACGAGCAGTACTTC. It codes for CASSLFGLASYEQYF.

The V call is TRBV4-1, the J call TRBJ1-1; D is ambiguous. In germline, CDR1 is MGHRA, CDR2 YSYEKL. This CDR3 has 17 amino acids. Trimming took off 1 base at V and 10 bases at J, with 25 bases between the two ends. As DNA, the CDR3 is TGCGCCAGCAGCCAAGGGCAGCAAACTTACGTGGAAGGCGGAGCTTTCTTT. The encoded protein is CASSQGQQTYVEGGAFF.

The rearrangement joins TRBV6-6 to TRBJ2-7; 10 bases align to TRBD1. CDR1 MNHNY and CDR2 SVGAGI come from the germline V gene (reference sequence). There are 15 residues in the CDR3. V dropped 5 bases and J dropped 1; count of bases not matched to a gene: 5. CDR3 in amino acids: CASSIRQGASYEQYF. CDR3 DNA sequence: TGTGCCAGCAGTATAAGACAGGGGGCATCCTACGAGCAGTACTTC.

The DNA of the CDR3 is TGTGCCACGATGGCAGGGACTGAGACCCAGTACTTC. This encodes CATMAGTETQYF. The chain uses TRBV6-6 and TRBJ2-5, with a tentative D call TRBD2 (6 bases). With 10 bases removed from V and 5 bases from J, the gap between germline ends came to 14 bases. This CDR3 spans 12 amino acids. From germline, CDR1 is MNHNY and CDR2 SVGAGI (reference sequence).

This CDR3 reads CASSPGTSFPQYF. CDR3 in DNA: TGTGCCAGCAGCCCCGGGACTAGCTTTCCGCAGTACTTC. The J gene is TRBJ2-7, the V gene TRBV9; 9 bases agree with TRBD2. Germline CDR1 and CDR2: SGDLS and YYNGEE. Trimming removed 4 bases from V and 9 bases from J; junction bases left unmatched: 8. The CDR3 consists of 13 residues.

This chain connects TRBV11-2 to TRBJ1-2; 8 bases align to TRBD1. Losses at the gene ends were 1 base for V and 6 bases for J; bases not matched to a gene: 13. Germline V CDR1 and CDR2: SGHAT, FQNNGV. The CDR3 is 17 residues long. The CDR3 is CASSLGFQGANQHGYTF. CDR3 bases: TGTGCCAGCAGCTTAGGGTTCCAGGGGGCCAATCAGCATGGCTACACCTTC.

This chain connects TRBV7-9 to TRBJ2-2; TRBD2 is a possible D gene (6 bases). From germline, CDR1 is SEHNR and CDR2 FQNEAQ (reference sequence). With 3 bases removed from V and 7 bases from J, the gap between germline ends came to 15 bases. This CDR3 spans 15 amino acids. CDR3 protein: CASSLEGPRRGELFF. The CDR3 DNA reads TGTGCCAGCAGCTTGGAGGGACCAAGGCGCGGGGAGCTGTTTTTT.

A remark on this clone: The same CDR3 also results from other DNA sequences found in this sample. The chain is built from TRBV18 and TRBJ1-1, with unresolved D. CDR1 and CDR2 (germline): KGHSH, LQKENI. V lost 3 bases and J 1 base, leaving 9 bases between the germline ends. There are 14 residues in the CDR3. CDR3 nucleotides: TGTGCCAGCTCACCGCCTGGAAAGAACACTGAAGCTTTCTTT. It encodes CASSPPGKNTEAFF.

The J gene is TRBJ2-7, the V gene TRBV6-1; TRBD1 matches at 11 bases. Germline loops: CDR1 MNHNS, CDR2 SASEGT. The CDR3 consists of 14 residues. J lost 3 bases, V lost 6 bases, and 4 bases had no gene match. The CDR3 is CASRGTGGHYEQYF. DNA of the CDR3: TGTGCCAGCAGAGGGACAGGGGGTCACTACGAGCAGTACTTC.

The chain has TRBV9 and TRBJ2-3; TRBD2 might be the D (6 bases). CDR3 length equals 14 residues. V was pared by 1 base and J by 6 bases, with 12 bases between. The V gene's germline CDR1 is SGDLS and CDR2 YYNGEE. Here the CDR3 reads CASSVSRGSDTQYF. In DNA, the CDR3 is TGTGCCAGCAGCGTAAGTCGGGGGTCTGATACGCAGTATTTT. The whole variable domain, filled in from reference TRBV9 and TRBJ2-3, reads DSGVTQTPKHLITATGQRVTLRCSPRSGDLSVYWYQQSLDQGLQFLIQYYNGEERAKGNILERFSAQQFPDLHSELNLSSLELGDSALYFCASSVSRGSDTQYFGPGTRLTVL.

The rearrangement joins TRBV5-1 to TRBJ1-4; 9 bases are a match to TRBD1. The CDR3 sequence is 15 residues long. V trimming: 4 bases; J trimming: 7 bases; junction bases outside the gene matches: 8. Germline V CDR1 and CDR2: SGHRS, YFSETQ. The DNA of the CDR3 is TGCGCCAGCAGCGCCGGACAGGGGATATTTGAAAAACTGTTTTTT. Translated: CASSAGQGIFEKLFF.

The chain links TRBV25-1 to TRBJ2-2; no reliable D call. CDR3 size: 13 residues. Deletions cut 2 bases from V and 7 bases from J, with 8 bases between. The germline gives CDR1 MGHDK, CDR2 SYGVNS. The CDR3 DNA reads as TGTGCCAGCAGTGAACATGTTGACGGGGAGCTGTTTTTT. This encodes CASSEHVDGELFF.

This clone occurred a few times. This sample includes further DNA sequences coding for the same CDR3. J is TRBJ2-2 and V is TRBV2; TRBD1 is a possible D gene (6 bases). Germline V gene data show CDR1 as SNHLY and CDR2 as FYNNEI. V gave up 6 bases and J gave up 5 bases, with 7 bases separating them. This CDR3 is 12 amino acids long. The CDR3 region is CASSQGTGELFF. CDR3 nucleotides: TGTGCCAGCAGCCAGGGGACCGGGGAGCTGTTTTTT.

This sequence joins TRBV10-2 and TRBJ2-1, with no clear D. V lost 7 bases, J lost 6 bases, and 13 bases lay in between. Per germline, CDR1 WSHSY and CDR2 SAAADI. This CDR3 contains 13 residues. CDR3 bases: TGCGCCAGCATTACGAAGGCAGGCAATGAGCAGTTCTTC. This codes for CASITKAGNEQFF.

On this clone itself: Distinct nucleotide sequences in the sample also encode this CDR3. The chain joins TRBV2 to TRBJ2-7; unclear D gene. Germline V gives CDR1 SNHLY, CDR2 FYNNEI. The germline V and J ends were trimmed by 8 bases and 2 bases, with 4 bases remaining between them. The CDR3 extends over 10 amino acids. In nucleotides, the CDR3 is TGTGCCAGCGGCACCTACGAGCAGTACTTC. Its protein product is CASGTYEQYF.

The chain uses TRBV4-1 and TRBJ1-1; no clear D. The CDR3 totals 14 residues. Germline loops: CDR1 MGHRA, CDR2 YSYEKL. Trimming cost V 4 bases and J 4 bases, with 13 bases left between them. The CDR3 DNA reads TGCGCCAGCAGCCCCGTGGGGTATACCACTGAAGCTTTCTTT. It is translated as CASSPVGYTTEAFF.

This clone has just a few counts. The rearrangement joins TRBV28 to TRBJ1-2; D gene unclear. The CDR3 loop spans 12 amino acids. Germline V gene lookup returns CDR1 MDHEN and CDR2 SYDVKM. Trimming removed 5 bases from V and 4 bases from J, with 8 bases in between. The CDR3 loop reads CASSADIYGYTF. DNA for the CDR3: TGTGCCAGCAGTGCCGACATCTATGGCTACACCTTC.

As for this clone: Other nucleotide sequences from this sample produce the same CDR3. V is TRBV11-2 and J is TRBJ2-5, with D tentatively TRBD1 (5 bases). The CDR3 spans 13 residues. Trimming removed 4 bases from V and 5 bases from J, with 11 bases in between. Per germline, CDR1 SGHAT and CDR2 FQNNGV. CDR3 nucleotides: TGTGCCAGCAGCTGGGGCCCCGGGGAGACCCAGTACTTC. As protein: CASSWGPGETQYF.

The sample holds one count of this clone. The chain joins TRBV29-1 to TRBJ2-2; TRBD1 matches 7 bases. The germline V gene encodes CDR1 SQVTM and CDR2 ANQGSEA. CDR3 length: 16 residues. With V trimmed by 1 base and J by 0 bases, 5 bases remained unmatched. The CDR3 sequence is CSVEGDSYSNTGELFF. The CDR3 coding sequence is TGCAGCGTTGAAGGGGACAGCTACTCGAACACCGGGGAGCTGTTTTTT.

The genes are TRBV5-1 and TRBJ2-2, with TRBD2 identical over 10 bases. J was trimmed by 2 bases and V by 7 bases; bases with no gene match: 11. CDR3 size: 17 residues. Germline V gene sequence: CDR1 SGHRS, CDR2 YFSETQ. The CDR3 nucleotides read TGCGCCAGCCTGCCGAGGCTAGCGGGGGTCAACACCGGGGAGCTGTTTTTT. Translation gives CASLPRLAGVNTGELFF.